Below are 2 T cell receptor beta chains sequenced from a single sample in a study of blood T cell repertoires in COVID-19. Data came from immunoSEQ multiplex PCR; TCRdb stores just in-frame clones and leaves some out. Of roughly 56,000 clones in the sample, 75% to 90% were seen once. Sequenced material: peripheral blood. The receptors stem from a human donor in a cohort sampled during active COVID-19.

This rearrangement joins TRBV10-1 to TRBJ2-2, with 9 bases aligning to TRBD1. Germline V gene sequence: CDR1 WNHNN, CDR2 SYGVQD (reference sequence). The CDR3 is 14 residues long. V lost 7 bases and J lost 5; bases outside the gene matches: 5. DNA for the CDR3: TGCGCCAGCACCCGGGACAGGGAAACCGGGGAGCTGTTTTTT. This codes for CASTRDRETGELFF.

The chain carries TRBV11-3 and TRBJ2-7, with TRBD1 matching 8 bases. The germline V gene encodes CDR1 SGHNT and CDR2 YENEEA. The CDR3 sequence is 17 residues long. V was clipped by 0 bases and J by 2 bases; unmatched bases: 9. The CDR3, as DNA: TGTGCCAGCAGCTTAGAGACAGGGGATGGAGGCGCCTACGAGCAGTACTTC. Amino acids: CASSLETGDGGAYEQYF.